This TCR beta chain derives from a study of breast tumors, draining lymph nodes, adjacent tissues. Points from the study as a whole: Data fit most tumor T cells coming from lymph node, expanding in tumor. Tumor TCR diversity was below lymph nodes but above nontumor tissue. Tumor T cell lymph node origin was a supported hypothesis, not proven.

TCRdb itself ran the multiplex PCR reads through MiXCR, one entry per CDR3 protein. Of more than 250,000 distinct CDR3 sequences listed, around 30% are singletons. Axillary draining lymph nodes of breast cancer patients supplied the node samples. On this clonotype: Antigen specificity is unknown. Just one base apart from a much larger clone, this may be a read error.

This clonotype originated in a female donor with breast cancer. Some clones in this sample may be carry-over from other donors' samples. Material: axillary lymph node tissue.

The CDR3 DNA reads TGTGCCAGCAGGGGGATGACAGGGGTTAATCCACCCCTCCACTTT. Encoded protein: CASRGMTGVNPPLHF. V gene TRBV24-1 combines with J gene TRBJ1-6; 8 bases map to TRBD1. This CDR3 is built from 15 residues. CDR1 KGHDR and CDR2 SFDVKD come from the germline V gene.